The text below deals with one T cell receptor (beta chain). The V segment lost 4 bases and the J segment 2 bases; nucleotides outside the gene matches: 9. The CDR3 consists of 17 residues. The germline V gene has CDR1 SGHNT and CDR2 YYREEE (reference sequence). The entry originates in a study of blood T cell repertoires in COVID-19. The repertoire was sequenced with immunoSEQ multiplex PCR; TCRdb's copy has only in-frame clones and lacks some. This sample has approximately 110,000 clones, with 80% to 90% found just once. The receptor's source is a woman aged 45-65 years with active or convalescent COVID-19. Sequenced material: peripheral blood. The chain has TRBV5-4 and TRBJ2-7; 13 nucleotides align to TRBD2. CDR3 nucleotides: TGTGCCAGCAGCCGGGGGACTAGCGGGAATAACCCCTACGAGCAGTACTTC. Translation: CASSRGTSGNNPYEQYF.